This passage covers 23 T cell receptor beta chains from one sample sequenced in a study of tumor and adjacent non-tumor tissue in lung cancer. RNA was extracted from bulk tissue without any cell sorting. The normal lung tissue was taken more than 3 cm from the tumor edge. The library came from three nested PCR rounds adapted from ARM-PCR protocols. MiXCR, run by TCRdb on the multiplex PCR reads, gives a single entry per CDR3 protein. The data hold approximately 53,000 distinct CDR3 sequences, with 74% observed a single time. The sample consisted of distant non-tumor lung tissue. The receptor source for this set is an older woman with non-small cell lung cancer.

Details on this clonotype: The junction departs from germline at one end; a sequencing error may be responsible. The chain has TRBV6-2 or TRBV6-3 and TRBJ2-7, with TRBD2 matching 12 bases. From germline, CDR1 is MNHEY and CDR2 SVGEGT. This CDR3 is 16 amino acids long. The CDR3 DNA reads as TGCGCCAGCGGCTCTCCAACTAGCGGGAGGTTTCTCGAGCAGTACTTC. It translates to CASGSPTSGRFLEQYF.

The chain employs TRBV20-1 and TRBJ2-7; 7 nucleotides match TRBD2. The better agreement between TRBJ2-1 and the DNA end casts doubt on the J call. The germline gives CDR1 DFQATT, CDR2 SNEGSKA (reference sequence). This CDR3 spans 13 amino acids. Here the CDR3 reads CSTKESGTYEQFF. CDR3 sequence (DNA): TGCAGTACTAAAGAAAGCGGGACTTACGAGCAGTTCTTC.

On this clonotype itself: The junction and the germline gene differ at one end; a read error may be behind it. This chain links TRBV6-1 with TRBJ2-3; D may be TRBD1 (5 bases). Per the germline V gene, CDR1 is MNHNS and CDR2 is SASEGT. The CDR3 totals 15 residues. The chain's CDR3 is CASAFLQGYTDSQYF. DNA for the CDR3: TGTGCCAGCGCCTTTTTGCAGGGATACACAGATTCGCAGTATTTT.

This clonotype was seen only once. Lacking the conserved final phenylalanine or tryptophan, this CDR3 likely reflects a read error. The limits of the CDR3 on the DNA are not certain, so only TCRdb's listed CDR3 is given. V gene TRBV11-2 combines with J gene TRBJ2-7; the D segment call TRBD2 is taken from the table without a DNA check. Looked up from germline, CDR1 is SGHAT and CDR2 is FQNNGV. The CDR3 has 15 residues if both end residues are counted. The CDR3 sequence: CVSSLDPSGRTEQYL.

Details on this clonotype: The conserved final phenylalanine or tryptophan is absent from the CDR3, which likely points to a read error. The gene calls are TRBV5-4 and TRBJ2-5; D ambiguous. Deletions cut 4 bases from V and 5 bases from J, with 18 bases between. The CDR3 length is 15 residues. Germline values: CDR1 SGHNT, CDR2 YYREEE (reference sequence). The CDR3: CASSADGPRRETQYL. In DNA form, the CDR3 reads TGTGCCAGCAGCGCTGACGGACCAAGAAGGGAGACCCAGTACTTA.

This chain joins TRBV29-1 and TRBJ2-3, with TRBD1 matching 8 bases. With V trimmed by 2 bases and J by 2 bases, 6 bases remained unmatched. The CDR3 loop spans 15 amino acids. Germline V CDR1 and CDR2: SQVTM, ANQGSEA. CDR3 sequence: CSVERGQADTDTQYF. The CDR3 DNA reads TGCAGCGTTGAAAGGGGACAGGCTGACACAGATACGCAGTATTTT.

About this clonotype itself: A junction boundary mismatches the germline segment, possibly from a read error. The V and J genes are TRBV6-1 and TRBJ2-2; D not resolved. Germline lookup yields CDR1 MNHNS and CDR2 SASEGT. The CDR3 totals 14 residues. The CDR3, as DNA: TGTGCCAGCAGTTACTACATGAACATCGGGGAGCTGTTTTTT. Translation gives CASSYYMNIGELFF.

With respect to this clonotype: One end of the junction varies from germline; a read error may be responsible. V is TRBV29-1 and J is TRBJ1-1; D is ambiguous. The germline gives CDR1 SQVTM, CDR2 ANQGSEA. The CDR3 runs 12 residues. The CDR3 bases are TGCAGCGTTGAACCTCAACAGAGTGCAGCTTCCTTT. Protein sequence: CSVEPQQSAASF.

Concerning this clonotype: This CDR3 is missing its conserved last phenylalanine or tryptophan, likely due to a read error. The chain has TRBV29-1 and TRBJ2-3; tentatively, D is TRBD1 (6 bases). Germline-derived CDR1 and CDR2 are SQVTM and ANQGSEA. The CDR3 is 14 amino acids. The CDR3 loop reads CSAPGTRDTDRQYL. As DNA, the CDR3 is TGCAGCGCTCCCGGGACAAGGGACACAGATAGGCAGTATCTT.

This clonotype is labeled as medium-sized. V and J are TRBV4-3 and TRBJ2-2, with 10 bases aligning to TRBD1. Trimming took 0 bases from V and 8 from J; bases not matched to a gene: 15. Germline CDR1 and CDR2: LGHNA and YSLEER. The CDR3 loop spans 19 amino acids. The CDR3 DNA reads as TGCGCCAGCAGCCAAGACCGACAGGGGGCCTGGACTAGGGCGGGGGAGCTGTTTTTT. It encodes CASSQDRQGAWTRAGELFF.

On this clonotype: At one end the junction does not follow the germline gene, possibly because of a read error. The rearrangement links TRBV12-3 or TRBV12-4 to TRBJ2-5, with D unclear. The CDR3 is 13 residues long. CDR3: CANSLGLKETQYF. As DNA, the CDR3 is TGTGCCAACAGTTTAGGGCTGAAGGAGACTCAGTACTTC.

This clonotype was detected a few times. A clone one base away is much larger, so this may be a read error. This sequence joins TRBV6-1 and TRBJ2-1; no reliable D call. The CDR3 is 10 residues long. The V gene's germline CDR1 is MNHNS and CDR2 SASEGT. CDR3 amino acids: CASVRNEQLF. DNA for the CDR3: TGTGCCAGCGTAAGAAATGAGCAGTTATTC.

Comment on this clonotype: At one boundary the junction diverges from the germline segment, which might be a read error. The chain employs TRBV11-2 and TRBJ1-2; D ambiguous. Germline CDR1 is SGHAT and CDR2 is FQNNGV. The CDR3 is 13 amino acids. The CDR3 reads CVSNLDRTRGYTF. As DNA, the CDR3 is TGTGTCAGCAACTTGGACCGAACAAGAGGCTACACCTTC.

Details on this clonotype: A much more abundant neighbour one base away suggests this may be a read error. The conserved phenylalanine or tryptophan normally closing the CDR3 is absent here, so this likely arose from a read error. The genes are TRBV7-8 and TRBJ2-7; maybe TRBD1 (5 bases). This CDR3 region has 13 residues. Germline lookup yields CDR1 SGHVS and CDR2 FQNEAQ. The germline V and J ends were trimmed by 3 bases and 7 bases, with 13 bases remaining between them. The chain's CDR3 is CASSLGPVREQYI. The CDR3 bases are TGTGCCAGCAGCTTGGGGCCAGTACGAGAGCAGTACATC.

For this clonotype: This could be a read error, since a much larger clone is one nucleotide away. The chain has TRBV20-1 and TRBJ2-3; TRBD2 might be the D (6 bases). This CDR3 spans 19 amino acids. Germline CDR1 and CDR2: DFQATT and SNEGSKA (reference sequence). The germline V and J ends were trimmed by 3 bases and 2 bases, with 27 bases remaining between them. DNA of the CDR3: TGCAGTGCTAGTGGGTCATCAGGCGGGATCAGACTAGACACAGATACGCAGTATTTT. As protein: CSASGSSGGIRLDTDTQYF.

Regarding this clonotype: The missing conserved phenylalanine or tryptophan at the end of this CDR3 makes a read error likely. The V and J genes are TRBV4-3 and TRBJ2-7, with 14 bases matching TRBD2. This CDR3 contains 17 residues. CDR1 and CDR2 from the germline V gene are LGHNA and YSLEER. The CDR3 DNA sequence: TGCGCCGGCAGCCCGTGGACTAGCGGGAGGACCTCCTACGAGCAGTACTTG. Protein sequence: CAGSPWTSGRTSYEQYL.

Of note for this clonotype: An end of the junction differs from the germline gene, which may be a read error. V gene TRBV4-1 combines with J gene TRBJ1-1; weak D call: TRBD1 (6 bases). This CDR3 is 15 amino acids long. Looked up from germline, CDR1 is MGHRA and CDR2 is YSYEKL. The CDR3 bases are TGTGCTAGCAGCCAAGGACGGGGGGCGAAGGCTGAAGCTTTCTTT. As protein: CASSQGRGAKAEAFF.

This clonotype came up a few times. One junction end does not reproduce the germline sequence, and a read error may be involved. The rearrangement joins TRBV6-1 to TRBJ1-5, with D maybe TRBD1 (5 bases). Germline CDR1 reads MNHNS; CDR2 reads SASEGT. The CDR3 spans 17 residues. The CDR3 protein is CASCLQGAGASNQPHHF. CDR3 coding DNA: TGTGCCAGCTGTCTCCAAGGGGCCGGGGCGAGCAATCAGCCCCATCATTTT.

As regards this clonotype: At one of its ends the junction is not consistent with the germline gene, which may arise from a read error. V gene TRBV29-1 combines with J gene TRBJ1-4; D gene ambiguous. Germline-derived CDR1 and CDR2 are SQVTM and ANQGSEA. This CDR3 has 12 residues. CDR3 sequence: CSVDGGREKVLF. The CDR3 coding sequence is TGCAGCGTTGATGGTGGGAGGGAAAAAGTGTTATTT.

This clonotype was seen repeatedly, ten times or more. A read error is likely, as this CDR3 ends without the conserved phenylalanine or tryptophan. The chain recombines TRBV29-1 with TRBJ1-2; TRBD1 is a possible D gene (6 bases). V was trimmed by 0 bases and J by 7 bases, leaving 18 bases between them. Germline loops: CDR1 SQVTM, CDR2 ANQGSEA. This CDR3 spans 15 amino acids. CDR3 protein: CSVEDRQGRMGGYTS. The CDR3 coding sequence is TGCAGCGTTGAAGATCGGCAGGGGCGGATGGGTGGCTACACCTCC.

V is TRBV6-6 and J is TRBJ1-2; a possible D gene is TRBD1 (6 bases). The V and J ends lost 6 bases and 0 bases respectively, with 17 bases between them. Germline V CDR1 and CDR2: MNHNY, SVGAGI (reference sequence). The CDR3 sequence is 16 residues long. This chain's CDR3 is CASRYVNRATNYGYTF. The CDR3 DNA reads as TGTGCCAGCAGATATGTAAACAGGGCGACTAACTATGGCTACACCTTC.

This clonotype occurred a few times. At one end, the junction sequence differs from germline, possibly due to a read error. The genes are TRBV4-2 and TRBJ2-3, with 10 bases lining up with TRBD2. The CDR3 extends over 19 amino acids. Per the germline V gene, CDR1 is LGHNA and CDR2 is YNFKEQ. CDR3: CASSQEAVAGGIGTVTQYF. DNA of the CDR3: TGTGCCAGCAGCCAAGAGGCGGTAGCGGGGGGCATAGGCACAGTTACGCAGTATTTT.

As for this clonotype: One end of the junction is discordant with germline, which a read error may explain. The genes are TRBV6-2 or TRBV6-3 and TRBJ2-2; 10 nucleotides line up with TRBD2. The CDR3 has 18 residues. Germline V gene lookup returns CDR1 MNHEY and CDR2 SVGEGT. Here the CDR3 DNA reads TGTGCCAGCAGTTACTCGAGGACTAGCGGTGCATCAGTCGGGGAGCTGCTTTTT. It yields the protein CASSYSRTSGASVGELLF.